Described below is a single TCR beta chain sequence and its context. Libraries were prepared by immunoSEQ multiplex PCR; TCRdb keeps only in-frame clonotypes and omits some of them. The sample shows 220,000 or so clones, under 90% of them seen only once. The data were taken from a study of blood T cell repertoires in COVID-19. Trimming cost V 5 bases and J 0 bases; bases outside gene matches: 4. Germline loops: CDR1 SGHVS, CDR2 FNYEAQ. The CDR3 has 15 residues. This sequence joins TRBV7-6 and TRBJ1-5; 7 bases are shared with TRBD1. The receptor was isolated from a woman in her sixties or seventies who had recovered from COVID-19. The sequenced sample was PBMCs or T cells enriched from blood (not recorded which). CDR3 region: CASSPGQVSNQPQHF. The CDR3 region has the DNA TGTGCCAGCAGCCCCGGACAGGTTAGCAATCAGCCCCAGCATTTT.